This record concerns one T cell receptor (beta chain) sequence. Its recognized antigen is unknown. No quality values exist for individual bases; no much larger clone is one base distant. These data originate in a study of cytomegalovirus exposure and HLA in healthy donors (dated by TCRdb to 2016 to 2017). Concerning the study at large: An earlier analysis of roughly 630 of the donors reported 250 to 350 Gb of sequence data and some 120 million unique TCR beta sequences from 190 million or so T cells. An early release that covered 500 to 800 HLA-typed donors contained around 300 gigabases of sequencing data and tens of millions of unique TCR sequences. Of the roughly 400 genotyped donors, 81% were placed in the genetic ancestry cluster associated with self-reported Caucasian donors. The study aimed to test whether signatures of past pathogen exposure could be identified by cataloging public T cell receptors. The study used immunosequencing to profile the T cell repertoires of several hundred subjects and linked those repertoires to cytomegalovirus serostatus. A separate validation cohort of approximately 120 different subjects was used in addition to the roughly 700-subject first cohort. High-throughput TCR immunosequencing, statistical association of individual TCRs with disease status, and machine learning were combined to predict cytomegalovirus infection status. In a later analysis, previously published TCR beta repertoires from some 640 donors were re-analyzed and high-resolution HLA genotyping was added so that TCR occurrence patterns could be studied. Rather than using new phenotypic data, the later analysis identified candidate immune exposures from TCR beta sequences and from how often those sequences occurred across donors. An earlier analysis of approximately 640 of the donors applied high-throughput TCR beta sequencing to assess whether each TCR beta V gene segment acted as functional or pseudogenic. Alongside the repertoire data, information on donor age, sex, ethnicity and CMV serostatus was compiled. A later genetic analysis took genome-wide SNP genotypes for about 55% of the 666 donors and used that subset as a discovery cohort. All discovery cohort repertoires had been generated on a single sequencing platform. HLA typing included class I and class II loci at four-digit resolution. Typing coverage varied by locus: roughly 629-640 donors for A, B, C, DRB1 and DQB1; approximately 560 for DQA1; over 600 for DPA1; under 490 for DPB1. Four to six DR-DQ haplotypes were handled as single units for association and clustering, since linkage in the cohort was strong. On average, around 230,000 unique TCR beta nucleotide sequences were sequenced per donor among 350 to 400 genotyped donors of the cohort, with around 19% of those sequences being non-productive. What the research found in general, with its limitations: HLA typing was unavailable for some donors at each locus, so association tests used only the typed subset. Across donors, most TCR sequences were observed very rarely, whereas some public TCRs were present in many individuals. A later analysis found that HLA-associated TCR beta chains were more clonally expanded and had lower generation probabilities than equally common non-associated chains. When HLA alleles, especially DR and DQ, strongly co-occurred, attributing TCR associations to individual alleles was difficult. A cluster of highly shared sequence variants was judged likely to be a technical artifact of the sequencing pipeline. Sequencing depth was assumed to be roughly uniform across donors in the presence/absence analyses, though that assumption may not hold. In an earlier analysis of approximately 590 of the donors, most TCR beta V segments were observed in productive rearrangements about 87% or about 30% of the time, broadly matching IMGT annotations. A further reported finding was that TCR beta sequences accurately predicted the HLA-A and HLA-B alleles for most subjects in the first cohort. Linkage disequilibrium might explain the correlated functional status among segregating V segments, but an unknown experimental factor could not be excluded. Immune exposure information for the cohort was limited to CMV serostatus. A few of the identified cytomegalovirus-associated TCR beta chains were confirmed in vitro to be specific for cytomegalovirus antigens. In a later analysis, most CMV-associated TCR beta chains were found to appear HLA-restricted, with HLA associations seemingly driven largely by CMV exposure. This cohort had only TCR beta chains sequenced, and the lack of alpha or paired-chain data limited which features could be detected. Several of the top co-occurrence clusters appeared to be linked to parvovirus B19, influenza, CMV and Epstein-Barr virus, according to a later analysis. An association between a missense DCLRE1C variant and V-gene and J-gene trimming of TCR beta chains was found in a later genetic analysis and replicated in an independent cohort. The earlier analysis of some 560 of the donors excluded approximately 17 rarely observed V segments, including chromosome 9 orphons, because counts were too low. In a later analysis, TCR association rates were found to vary across HLA loci, with the most associated TCRs seen for DRB1 alleles and the fewest for HLA-C alleles. A total of 150 or so TCR beta chains were listed by the study as associated with cytomegalovirus. According to the authors, the approach could potentially be generalized to other disease states and immunological phenotypes. Specific HLA alleles were associated with 15,000 to 20,000 TCR beta sequences at a false discovery rate of 0.05 in a later analysis. According to a later genetic analysis, donors in an Asian-associated ancestry cluster had fewer N-insertions in productive TCRs than the approximately 650-donor mean. The classifier was reported to diagnose cytomegalovirus status with high specificity and sensitivity in both the original and validation cohorts.

The cohort consisted of approximately 670 healthy bone marrow donors. At the time of sampling, all cohort members were nominally healthy, though unrecorded immune exposures were likely present. The donor was CMV seronegative and belonged to the group of 350 to 400 seronegative cohort members. Each donor provided a peripheral blood sample, and peripheral blood mononuclear cells were used for TCR beta sequencing. Genomic DNA extraction from the blood cell samples was performed with the Qiagen DNeasy Blood Extraction Kit. The receptor library was made with the immunoSEQ multiplex PCR assay. For the multiplex PCR, a mixture combining 60 forward primers for TCR Vbeta segments and 13 reverse primers for TCR Jbeta segments was used. A multiplex PCR assay on genomic DNA amplified the CDR3 region of rearranged TCR beta genes. Amplified TCR beta libraries were sequenced as 87-base-pair reads on the Illumina HiSeq System. The paper's data handling went like this. Across the 666 repertoires, a later analysis counted approximately 75 million unique TCR beta chains, around 10 million of which were shared by at least two donors. A nearest-neighbor algorithm error-corrected the raw reads and collapsed the reads into unique sequences, merging closely related sequences to remove PCR and sequencing errors. Alignment of CDR3 sequences to IMGT reference sequences was used to assign V, D and J gene segments. For a sequence to be retained, at least a six-nucleotide match to both a V gene segment and a J gene segment was required. A rearrangement counted as productive if the CDR3 had no stop codons and remained in frame with V and J, and every other rearrangement counted as non-productive. CDR3 was defined by IMGT convention, running from the second conserved V-encoded cysteine to the conserved J-encoded phenylalanine. The earlier analysis of about 590 of the donors excluded sequences that lacked an unambiguous match to a single V gene segment. An earlier analysis of several hundred of the donors called V segments functional above 56.7% productive rearrangements and segregating when the between-donor standard deviation exceeded 5%. A statistical classification framework was built for diagnosing cytomegalovirus status from the catalog of TCR beta chain sequences. In a later analysis, TCR nucleotide sequences were compared against IMGT/GENE-DB human TR gene sequences so that V and J genes could be assigned. Using the TCRdist pipeline, a later analysis assigned CDR3 sequences along with most-parsimonious VDJ recombination scenarios. A later analysis defined each TCR beta chain by its CDR3 amino acid sequence plus V-gene family, and excluded reads lacking a unique V-gene family. In a later analysis, a few hundred highly shared, low-generation-probability nucleotide sequences were removed to address suspected cross-contamination and a sequencing artifact. A later analysis calculated a clonal expansion index for each public chain from normalized within-repertoire ranks of inferred template counts. In a later analysis, generation probabilities were computed using a VDJ recombination model fitted to out-of-frame rearrangements, and the results were checked against IGoR. Hypergeometric tests were used in a later analysis to score TCR-TCR, TCR-HLA and TCR-CMV co-occurrence, with a repertoire-size bias correction applied to the TCR pairs. In a later analysis, false discovery rates were estimated by permuting HLA or CMV assignments 20 times. In a later analysis, co-occurring TCRs were grouped using DBSCAN, with TCRdist sequence similarity added in when clustering inside HLA-allele-positive subsets. Co-occurrence clustering excluded repertoires with fewer than 30,000 or more than 120,000 public chains, plus five with anomalous nucleotide sharing. TCRdb took this table from immuneACCESS and kept in-frame rearrangements with V and J called. Such tables lack part of the clones; where checked against another copy, unresolved V genes explain under half of the gap, and the rest is unexplained. The V and J calls and clone size are taken from that table; D and trimming were inferred from the DNA. This sample lists over 100,000 clones; around four fifths were detected once. The ten biggest clones cover under 1.5% of the sample.

Sequencing was performed on PBMCs. This clonotype was sampled from a female donor in good health and CMV-seronegative.

CDR3 reads: CASSLGTGLSPLHF. The sequence in DNA is TGTGCCAGCAGCTTGGGGACAGGATTATCACCCCTCCACTTT. In this chain, TRBV5-6 is recombined with TRBJ1-6, with 7 central nucleotides matching TRBD1. The CDR3 holds 14 amino acids from the cysteine to the phenylalanine. The sequence is cut down to CDR3 DNA, 42 bases in frame from base 1. Germline trimming amounts to 0 bases on V and 10 bases on J, with 4 as the count of junction bases outside the gene matches. For CDR1 and CDR2, the germline V gene lists SGHDT and YYEEEE.